This TCR beta chain derives from a study of T cells in Graves' hyperthyroidism and ophthalmopathy. Study background: Staff took peripheral blood when the initial diagnosis was made, before any treatment began.

CDR1 is LNHDA and CDR2 is SQIVND in the germline V gene (reference sequence). The CDR3 has 13 residues. The V end lost 5 bases, the J end lost 7 bases, and 12 bases lay between the germline ends. The source material, RNA transcripts, was used to amplify TCR beta CDR3 regions. A set of HTBI primers served as the primers for a first-round RT-PCR of the TCR CDR3. TCRdb processed the multiplex PCR reads anew with MiXCR; each CDR3 protein has one entry. The sample has hundreds of thousands of distinct CDR3 sequences; 38% are singletons. This clonotype appeared many times. The chain is built from TRBV19 and TRBJ1-5; tentative D call: TRBD1 (5 bases). The sequenced sample was blood. The source is a man aged 18 to 30 with Graves' hyperthyroidism. CDR3 region: CASSYQGRQPQHF. DNA of the CDR3: TGTGCCAGTAGTTATCAGGGACGCCAGCCCCAGCATTTT. Variable domain in full (rest from reference TRBV19 and TRBJ1-5): DGGITQSPKYLFRKEGQNVTLSCEQNLNHDAMYWYRQDPGQGLRLIYYSQIVNDFQKGDIAEGYSVSREKKESFPLTVTSAQKNPTAFYLCASSYQGRQPQHFGDGTRLSIL.